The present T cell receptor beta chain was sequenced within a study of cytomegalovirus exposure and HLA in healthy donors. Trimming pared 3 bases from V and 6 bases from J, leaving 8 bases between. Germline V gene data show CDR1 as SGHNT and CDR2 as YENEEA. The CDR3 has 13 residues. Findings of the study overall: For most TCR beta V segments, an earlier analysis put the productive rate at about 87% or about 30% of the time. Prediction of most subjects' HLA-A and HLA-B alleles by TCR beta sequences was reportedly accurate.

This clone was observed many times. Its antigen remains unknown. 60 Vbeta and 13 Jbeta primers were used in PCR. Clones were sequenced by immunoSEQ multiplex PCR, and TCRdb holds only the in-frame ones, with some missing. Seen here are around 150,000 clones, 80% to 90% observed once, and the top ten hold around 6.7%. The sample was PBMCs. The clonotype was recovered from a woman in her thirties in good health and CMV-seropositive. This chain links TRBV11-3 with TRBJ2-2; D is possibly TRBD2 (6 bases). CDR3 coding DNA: TGTGCCAGCAGCTTGCGGGATCCCGGGGAGCTGTTTTTT. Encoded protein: CASSLRDPGELFF.